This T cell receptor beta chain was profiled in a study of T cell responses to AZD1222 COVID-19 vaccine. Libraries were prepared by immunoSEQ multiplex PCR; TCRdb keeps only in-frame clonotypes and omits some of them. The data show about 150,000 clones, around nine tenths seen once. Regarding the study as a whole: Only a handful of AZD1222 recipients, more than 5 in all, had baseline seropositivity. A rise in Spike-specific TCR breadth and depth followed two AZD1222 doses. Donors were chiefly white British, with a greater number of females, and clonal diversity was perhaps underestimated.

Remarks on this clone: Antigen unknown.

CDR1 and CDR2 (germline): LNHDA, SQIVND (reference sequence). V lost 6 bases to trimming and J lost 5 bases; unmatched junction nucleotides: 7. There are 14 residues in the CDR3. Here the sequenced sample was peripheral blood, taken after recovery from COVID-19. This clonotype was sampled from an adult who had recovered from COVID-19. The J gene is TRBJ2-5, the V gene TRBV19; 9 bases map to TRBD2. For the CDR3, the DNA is TGTGCCAGTAGCCAACTAGCGGGTGTGGAGACCCAGTACTTC. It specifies CASSQLAGVETQYF. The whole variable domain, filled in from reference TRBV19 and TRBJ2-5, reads DGGITQSPKYLFRKEGQNVTLSCEQNLNHDAMYWYRQDPGQGLRLIYYSQIVNDFQKGDIAEGYSVSREKKESFPLTVTSAQKNPTAFYLCASSQLAGVETQYFGPGTRLLVL.